The subject of this entry is one T cell receptor (beta chain). Sequencing of TCR beta was undertaken in CD8+ and CD4+ T cells derived from blood. The controls, all healthy donors, were matched for age and sex. CD8+ and CD4+ T cells were negatively isolated; TEMRA cells were FACS-enriched. V was clipped by 10 bases and J by 5 bases, with 11 bases between them. Germline CDR1 is LNHDA and CDR2 is SQIVND (reference sequence). The CDR3 is made up of 11 amino acids. These data are taken from a study of CD8 T cells in Susac syndrome. Random hexamers were used to reverse transcribe roughly 0.5 to 1 ug of RNA. TCR beta CDR3 was amplified by immunoSEQ covering 54 Vbeta and 13 Jbeta. TCRdb re-called the immunoSEQ multiplex PCR reads through MiXCR, storing one row per CDR3 protein. The repertoire holds under 200,000 distinct CDR3 sequences, 92% seen once, with approximately 0.075% in the top ten.

This rearrangement joins TRBV19 to TRBJ1-1; D is ambiguous. Sequenced material: CD4+ T cells from PBMCs. The clonotype originates from a human donor in good health. The CDR3 nucleotides are TGTGCCATCTCCAAGAGGACTGAAGCTTTCTTT. It encodes CAISKRTEAFF.